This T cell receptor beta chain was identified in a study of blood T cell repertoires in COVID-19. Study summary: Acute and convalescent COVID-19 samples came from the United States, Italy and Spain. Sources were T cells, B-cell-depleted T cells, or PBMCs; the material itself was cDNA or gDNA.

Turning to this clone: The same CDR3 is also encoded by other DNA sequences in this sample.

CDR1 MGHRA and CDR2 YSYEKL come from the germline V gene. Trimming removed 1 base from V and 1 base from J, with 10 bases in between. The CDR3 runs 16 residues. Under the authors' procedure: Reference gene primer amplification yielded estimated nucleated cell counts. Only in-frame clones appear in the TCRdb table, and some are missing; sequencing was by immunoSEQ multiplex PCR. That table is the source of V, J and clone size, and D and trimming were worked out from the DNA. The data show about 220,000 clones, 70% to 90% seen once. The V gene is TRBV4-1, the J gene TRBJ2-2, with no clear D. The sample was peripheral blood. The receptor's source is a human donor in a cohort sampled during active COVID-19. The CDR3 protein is CASSQGVGENTGELFF. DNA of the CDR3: TGCGCCAGCAGCCAAGGCGTGGGCGAGAACACCGGGGAGCTGTTTTTT.